This T cell receptor beta chain was captured in a study of T cells after yellow fever vaccination. Study overall: Preparation of the low-cell-number fractions used SMART-Seq v4 Ultra Low Input.

Each CDR3 protein gets one entry after TCRdb re-called the 5' RACE reads with MiXCR. The data hold 500,000 to 650,000 distinct CDR3 sequences, with roughly 13% observed a single time. Overall study results and limits: Although most clonotypes did not, a small share appeared in both CD4 and CD8 compartments. Although the secondary response was weaker, it peaked faster, at day 5 versus 15. Booster samples showed a return of most primary-vaccination clones (under 97% CD4, approximately 88% CD8).

This clonotype was observed a handful of times. Its specificity is unknown. There are 16 residues in the CDR3. Germline CDR1 SGHRS, CDR2 YFSETQ. V lost 0 bases and J 0 bases, leaving 9 bases between the germline ends. The rearrangement links TRBV5-1 to TRBJ1-4; D remains unclear. This material consisted of PBMCs, taken on the day of the yellow fever booster vaccination. This TCR derives from a young man who received the YFV17D yellow fever vaccine. CDR3 sequence: CASSLVPIATNEKLFF. The CDR3 coding sequence is TGCGCCAGCAGCTTGGTCCCGATTGCAACTAATGAAAAACTGTTTTTT.